This T cell receptor (beta chain) was sequenced for a study of T cell responses to AZD1222 COVID-19 vaccine. About the study: Pooling covered second doses at about 4 or about 12 weeks. Study results and limitations: The donor cohort was predominantly white British with a female majority, and clonal diversity may have been underestimated. An increase in Spike-specific TCR breadth and depth was observed after two AZD1222 doses. Samples come after the peak T cell response, not at day 14.

CDR3 length: 14 amino acids. J lost 4 bases, V lost 2 bases, and 1 base had no gene match. Germline CDR1 and CDR2: KGHSH and LQKENI. TCRdb's table, derived via immunoSEQ multiplex PCR, lists solely in-frame clones and lacks some. Of approximately 71,000 clones listed, more than 70% were seen once; the top ten hold roughly 8.3%. Comment on this clone: Its cognate antigen is unknown.

The sequencing used peripheral blood, collected on day 0 of AZD1222 vaccination. This chain connects TRBV18 to TRBJ2-5; TRBD1 aligns across 10 bases. The receptor was derived from an adult in good health. CDR3 DNA: TGTGCCAGCTCACCAGGACAGGGGGGAGAGACCCAGTACTTC. This sequence encodes CASSPGQGGETQYF.